The sequence of this TCR beta chain was determined in a study of human T cells and chemical hapten exposure. Turning to the study itself: Small volume differences among pooled libraries mainly caused per-sample TCR yield variation.

The table lists this clonotype with many counts. As to time point: pre-sensitization, week 0. The sample's treatment: therapeutic diphenylcyclopropenone sensitization with weekly scalp DPC. Before extraction, the whole blood was not fractionated, and total RNA was taken from it. V dropped 0 bases and J dropped 2 bases, with 6 bases sitting between them. Germline lookup yields CDR1 SGHDT and CDR2 YYEEEE. The CDR3 totals 14 residues. It was the library that attached unique molecular identifiers to individual cDNA molecules. TCRdb fed the RACE reads into MiXCR, producing one record per CDR3 protein. The sample shows about 380,000 distinct CDR3 sequences, 5% to 6.5% of them seen only once.

The TCR was taken from a woman aged 45 to 65 with alopecia areata. Some clones in this sample may be carry-over from other donors' samples. The J gene is TRBJ2-4, the V gene TRBV5-6, with D unclear. The source was whole blood, collected in connection with sensitization to the hapten diphenylcyclopropenone (DPC). CDR3 amino acids: CASSLAGPKNIQYF. For the CDR3, the DNA is TGTGCCAGCAGCTTGGCTGGCCCCAAAAACATTCAGTACTTC.